This T cell receptor beta chain originates from a study of regulatory T cells in long-lasting Graves disease. About the research overall: Antithyroid drug use was under 3 months in newly diagnosed Graves' patients.

The CDR3 has 13 amino acids. Trimming removed 1 base at V and 0 bases at J, with 6 bases between. The germline V gene has CDR1 DFQATT and CDR2 SNEGSKA (reference sequence). The time point was: newly diagnosed GD, antithyroid drugs for less than 3 months. RNA extracted from PBMCs served as the sequencing template. Study results and caveats: Preferential use of TRBV28, TRBJ1-2 and TRBJ2-5 was seen in persistent disease.

CDR3-region Arm-PCR and iRepertoire HTBI primers produced the TCR beta libraries. TCRdb re-called the multiplex PCR reads through MiXCR, storing one row per CDR3 protein. The sample consists of some 500,000 distinct CDR3 sequences, roughly a sixth of them appearing once. Concerning this clonotype itself: What it binds is not known.

This sample also appeared in a second study, on T cells in Graves' hyperthyroidism and ophthalmopathy. That investigation notes: An initial round of RT-PCR targeting the TCR CDR3 relied on the HTBI primer set. A model of 13 V-J features distinguished ophthalmopathy from stable hyperthyroidism.

This sequence joins TRBV20-1 and TRBJ2-5, with D unresolved. The sequencing here drew on peripheral blood mononuclear cells (PBMCs), taken at new diagnosis, from a patient treated with antithyroid drugs. The receptor's source is a woman between 40 and 65 years old with Graves disease. Here the CDR3 reads CSARAVNQETQYF. The DNA for the CDR3 is TGCAGTGCTAGAGCAGTAAACCAAGAGACCCAGTACTTC.